Reported below is one T cell receptor (beta chain). Its cognate antigen is unknown. Assay used: immunoSEQ multiplex PCR; TCRdb lists only in-frame clones, some missing. The sample comprises approximately 110,000 clones, 88% of which are singletons, and about 15% rests with the top ten. These data originate in a study of T cell responses to AZD1222 COVID-19 vaccine. Study observations and caveats: It was only a handful of AZD1222 recipients who were seropositive at baseline. Donors, mostly white British, included more females; clonal diversity was possibly underestimated.

V lost 4 bases to trimming and J lost 3 bases, with 13 bases between them. Per the germline V gene, CDR1 is SGDLS and CDR2 is YYNGEE. The CDR3 is 15 amino acids. The sequences come from peripheral blood, collected on day 0 of AZD1222 vaccination. The chain carries TRBV9 and TRBJ1-4, with D possibly being TRBD1 (5 bases). The receptor was isolated from an adult in good health. CDR3 protein: CASSPGAFPNEKLFF. The CDR3 DNA is TGTGCCAGCAGCCCCGGGGCGTTTCCTAATGAAAAACTGTTTTTT.